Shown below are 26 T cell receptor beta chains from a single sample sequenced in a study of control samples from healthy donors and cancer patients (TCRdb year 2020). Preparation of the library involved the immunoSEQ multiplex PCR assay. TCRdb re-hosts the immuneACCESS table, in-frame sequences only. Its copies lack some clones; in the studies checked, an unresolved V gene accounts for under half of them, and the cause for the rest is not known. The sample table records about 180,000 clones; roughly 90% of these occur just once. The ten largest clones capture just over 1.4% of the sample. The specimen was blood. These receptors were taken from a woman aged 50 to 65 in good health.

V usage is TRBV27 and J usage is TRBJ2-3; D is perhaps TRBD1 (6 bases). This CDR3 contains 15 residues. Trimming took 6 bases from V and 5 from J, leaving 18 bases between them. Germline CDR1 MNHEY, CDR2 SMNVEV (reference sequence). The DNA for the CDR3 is TGTGCCAGCAGATCCCAGGGGAAGCTTGGAGATACGCAGTATTTT. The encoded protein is CASRSQGKLGDTQYF.

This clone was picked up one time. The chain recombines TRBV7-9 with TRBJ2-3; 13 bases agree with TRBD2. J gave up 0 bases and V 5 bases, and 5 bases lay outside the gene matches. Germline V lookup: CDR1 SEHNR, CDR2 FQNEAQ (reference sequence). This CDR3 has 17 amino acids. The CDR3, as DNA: TGTGCCAGCAGCCTTGGGACTAGCGGGGAAAGCACAGATACGCAGTATTTT. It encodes CASSLGTSGESTDTQYF.

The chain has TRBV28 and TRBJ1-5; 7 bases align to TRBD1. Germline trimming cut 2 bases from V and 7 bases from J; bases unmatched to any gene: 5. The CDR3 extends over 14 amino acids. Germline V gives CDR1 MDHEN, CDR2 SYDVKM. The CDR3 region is CASSLRRGAQPQHF. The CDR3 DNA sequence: TGTGCCAGCAGTTTACGCAGGGGGGCACAGCCCCAGCATTTT.

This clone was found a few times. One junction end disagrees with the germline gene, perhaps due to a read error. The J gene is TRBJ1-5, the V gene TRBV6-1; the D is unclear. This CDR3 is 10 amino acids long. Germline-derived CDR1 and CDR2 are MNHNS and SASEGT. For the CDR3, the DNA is TGTGCCAGCAATGAAACGTTCCAGCATTTT. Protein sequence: CASNETFQHF.

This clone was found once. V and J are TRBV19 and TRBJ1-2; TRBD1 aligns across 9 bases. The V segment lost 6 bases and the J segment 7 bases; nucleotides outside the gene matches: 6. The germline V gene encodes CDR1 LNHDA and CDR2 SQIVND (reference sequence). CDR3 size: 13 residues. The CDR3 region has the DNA TGTGCCAGTAGCCTCCGGGACAGGGTTGGCTACACCTTC. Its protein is CASSLRDRVGYTF.

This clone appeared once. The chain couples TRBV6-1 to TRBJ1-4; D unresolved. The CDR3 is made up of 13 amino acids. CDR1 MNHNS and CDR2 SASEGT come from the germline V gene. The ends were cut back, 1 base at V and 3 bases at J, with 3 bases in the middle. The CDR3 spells CASSEGANEKLFF. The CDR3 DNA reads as TGTGCCAGCAGTGAAGGTGCTAATGAAAAACTGTTTTTT.

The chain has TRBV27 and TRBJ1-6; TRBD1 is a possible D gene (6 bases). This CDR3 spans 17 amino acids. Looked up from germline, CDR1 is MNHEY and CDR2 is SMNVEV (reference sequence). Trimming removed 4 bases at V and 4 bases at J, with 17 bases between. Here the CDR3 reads CASSYEQGSNYNSPLHF. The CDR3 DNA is TGTGCCAGCAGTTACGAACAGGGCTCGAATTATAATTCACCCCTCCACTTT.

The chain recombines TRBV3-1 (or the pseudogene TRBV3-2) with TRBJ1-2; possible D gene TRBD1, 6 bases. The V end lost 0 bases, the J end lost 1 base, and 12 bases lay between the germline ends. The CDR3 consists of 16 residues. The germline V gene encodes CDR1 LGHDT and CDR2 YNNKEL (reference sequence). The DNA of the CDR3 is TGTGCCAGCAGCCAAGATCTAGCAGGGGATAACTATGGCTACACCTTC. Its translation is CASSQDLAGDNYGYTF.

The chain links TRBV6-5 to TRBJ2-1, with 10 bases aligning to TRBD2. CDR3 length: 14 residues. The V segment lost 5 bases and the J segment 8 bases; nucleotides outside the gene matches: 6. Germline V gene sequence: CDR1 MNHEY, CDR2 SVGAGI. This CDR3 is CASSRSGRVDEQFF. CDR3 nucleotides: TGTGCCAGCAGTCGAAGCGGGAGGGTGGATGAGCAGTTCTTC.

The CDR3 spells CATSREKTYNSPLHF. CDR3 sequence (DNA): TGTGCCACCAGCAGGGAAAAGACCTATAATTCACCCCTCCACTTT. The chain links TRBV15 to TRBJ1-6, with unresolved D. The V end was cut by 3 bases, the J end by 2 bases, with 8 bases between. CDR1 and CDR2 (germline): LNHNV, YYDKDF (reference sequence). CDR3 length: 15 amino acids.

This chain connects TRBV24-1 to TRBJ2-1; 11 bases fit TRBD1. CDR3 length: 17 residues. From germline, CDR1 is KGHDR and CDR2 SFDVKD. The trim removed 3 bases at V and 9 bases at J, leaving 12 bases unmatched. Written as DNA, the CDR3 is TGTGCCACCAGTGATCAAGCCGGGACAGGGGGGGAAGGTGAGCAGTTCTTC. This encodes CATSDQAGTGGEGEQFF.

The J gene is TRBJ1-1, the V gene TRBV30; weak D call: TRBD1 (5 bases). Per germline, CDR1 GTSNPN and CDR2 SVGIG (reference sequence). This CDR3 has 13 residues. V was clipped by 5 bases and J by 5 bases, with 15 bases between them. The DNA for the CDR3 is TGTGCCTGGGGGGGATCAAGCTGGACTGAAGCTTTCTTT. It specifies CAWGGSSWTEAFF.

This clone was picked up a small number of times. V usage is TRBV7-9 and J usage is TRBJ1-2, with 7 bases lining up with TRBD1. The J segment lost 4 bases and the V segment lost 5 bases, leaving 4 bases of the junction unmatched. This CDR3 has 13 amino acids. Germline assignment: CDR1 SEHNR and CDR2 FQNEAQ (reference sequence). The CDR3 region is CASSPGTAYGYTF. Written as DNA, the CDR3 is TGTGCCAGCAGCCCTGGGACAGCCTATGGCTACACCTTC.

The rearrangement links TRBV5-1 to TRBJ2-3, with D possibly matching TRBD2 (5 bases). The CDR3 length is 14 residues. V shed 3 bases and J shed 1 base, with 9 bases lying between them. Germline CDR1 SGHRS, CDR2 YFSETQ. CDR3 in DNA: TGCGCCAGCAGCTCGGGGTCTGGCACAGATACGCAGTATTTT. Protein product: CASSSGSGTDTQYF.

The CDR3 loop reads CAWSATGVAFF. In DNA form, the CDR3 reads TGTGCCTGGAGCGCGACAGGGGTGGCTTTCTTT. V and J are TRBV30 and TRBJ1-1, with 8 bases aligning to TRBD1. V lost 3 bases, J lost 11 bases, and 5 bases stayed unmatched. Germline assignment: CDR1 GTSNPN and CDR2 SVGIG (reference sequence). The CDR3 loop spans 11 amino acids.

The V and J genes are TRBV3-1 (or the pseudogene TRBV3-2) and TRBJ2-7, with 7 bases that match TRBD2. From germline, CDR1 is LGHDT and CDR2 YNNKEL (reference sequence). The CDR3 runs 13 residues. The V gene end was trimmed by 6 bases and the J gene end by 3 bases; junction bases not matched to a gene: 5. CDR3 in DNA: TGTGCCAGCAGACGGGACTATAACTACGAGCAGTACTTC. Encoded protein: CASRRDYNYEQYF.

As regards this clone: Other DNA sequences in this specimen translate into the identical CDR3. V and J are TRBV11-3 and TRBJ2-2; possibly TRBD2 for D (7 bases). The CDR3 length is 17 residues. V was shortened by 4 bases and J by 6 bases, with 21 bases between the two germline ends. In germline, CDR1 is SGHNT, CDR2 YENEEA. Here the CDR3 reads CASSYRRGGGGAGELFF. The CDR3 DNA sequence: TGTGCCAGCAGCTATCGTAGGGGGGGTGGGGGCGCCGGGGAGCTGTTTTTT.

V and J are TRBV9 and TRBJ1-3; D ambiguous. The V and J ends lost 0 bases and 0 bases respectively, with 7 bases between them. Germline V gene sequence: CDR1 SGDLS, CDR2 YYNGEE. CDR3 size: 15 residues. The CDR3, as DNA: TGTGCCAGCAGCGTAGGGGGTTACTCTGGAAACACCATATATTTT. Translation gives CASSVGGYSGNTIYF.

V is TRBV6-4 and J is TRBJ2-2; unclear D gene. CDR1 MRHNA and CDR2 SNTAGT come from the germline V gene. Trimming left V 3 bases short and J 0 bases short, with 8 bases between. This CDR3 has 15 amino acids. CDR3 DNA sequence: TGTGCCAGCAGTGAAGGCGCCTCGAACACCGGGGAGCTGTTTTTT. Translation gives CASSEGASNTGELFF.

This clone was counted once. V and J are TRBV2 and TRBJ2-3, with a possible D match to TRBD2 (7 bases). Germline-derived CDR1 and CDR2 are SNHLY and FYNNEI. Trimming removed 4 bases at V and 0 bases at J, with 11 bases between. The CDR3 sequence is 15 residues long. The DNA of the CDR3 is TGTGCCAGCAGTGTGGCGGGGGCCAGCACAGATACGCAGTATTTT. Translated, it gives CASSVAGASTDTQYF.

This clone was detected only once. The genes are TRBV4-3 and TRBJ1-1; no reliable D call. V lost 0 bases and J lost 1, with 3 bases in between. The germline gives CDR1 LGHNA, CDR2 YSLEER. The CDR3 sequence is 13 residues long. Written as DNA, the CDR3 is TGCGCCAGCAGCCAAGAGGAGAACACTGAAGCTTTCTTT. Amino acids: CASSQEENTEAFF.

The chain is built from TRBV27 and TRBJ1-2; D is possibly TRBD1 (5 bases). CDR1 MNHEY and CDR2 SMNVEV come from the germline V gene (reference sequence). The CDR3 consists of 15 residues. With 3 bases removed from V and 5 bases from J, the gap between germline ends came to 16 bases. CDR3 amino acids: CASSFRYDSPYGYTF. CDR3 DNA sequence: TGTGCCAGCAGTTTTCGCTACGACAGCCCTTATGGCTACACCTTC.

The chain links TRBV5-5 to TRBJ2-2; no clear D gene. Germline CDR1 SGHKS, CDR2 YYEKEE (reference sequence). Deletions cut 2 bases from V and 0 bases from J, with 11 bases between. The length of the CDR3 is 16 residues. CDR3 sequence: CASSLGVTPNTGELFF. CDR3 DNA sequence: TGTGCCAGCAGCTTAGGAGTAACCCCGAACACCGGGGAGCTGTTTTTT. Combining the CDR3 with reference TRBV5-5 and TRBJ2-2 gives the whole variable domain DAGVTQSPTHLIKTRGQQVTLRCSPISGHKSVSWYQQVLGQGPQFIFQYYEKEERGRGNFPDRFSARQFPNYSSELNVNALLLGDSALYLCASSLGVTPNTGELFFGEGSRLTVL.

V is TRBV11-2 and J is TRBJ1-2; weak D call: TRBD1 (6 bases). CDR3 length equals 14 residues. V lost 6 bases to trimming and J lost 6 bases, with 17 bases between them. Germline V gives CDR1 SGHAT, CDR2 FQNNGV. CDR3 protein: CASSLSGTSDGYTF. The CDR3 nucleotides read TGTGCCAGCAGTTTATCCGGGACAAGCGATGGCTACACCTTC.

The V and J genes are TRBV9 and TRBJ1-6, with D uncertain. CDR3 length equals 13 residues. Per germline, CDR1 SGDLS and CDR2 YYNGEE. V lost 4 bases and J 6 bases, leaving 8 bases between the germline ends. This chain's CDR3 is CASSPGTNSPLHF. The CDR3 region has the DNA TGTGCCAGCAGCCCGGGAACTAATTCACCCCTCCACTTT.

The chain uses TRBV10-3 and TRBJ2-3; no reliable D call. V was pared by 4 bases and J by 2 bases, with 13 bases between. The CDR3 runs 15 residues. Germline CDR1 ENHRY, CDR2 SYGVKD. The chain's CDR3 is CAISAHGSSTDTQYF. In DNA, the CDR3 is TGTGCCATCAGTGCCCACGGAAGTTCCACAGATACGCAGTATTTT.